This passage covers 9 T cell receptor beta chains from one sample sequenced in a study of graft-versus-host responses after intestinal transplantation. Profiling relied on immunoSEQ multiplex PCR, and the TCRdb table lists in-frame clones only, not all of them. The table includes over 15,000 clones, almost 85% detected once. The sequences come from PBMCs, collected 14 days after transplant. Every receptor here comes from a human patient who received an intestinal transplant, so some T cells may come from the graft donor.

The table lists this clone with a few counts. J is TRBJ2-5 and V is TRBV6-6; no definite D call. Trimming removed 7 bases at V and 0 bases at J, with 12 bases between. This CDR3 is 14 amino acids long. CDR1 and CDR2 from the germline V gene are MNHNY and SVGAGI (reference sequence). Written as DNA, the CDR3 is TGTGCCAGCACTCCCGGGTCCTACCAAGAGACCCAGTACTTC. Protein: CASTPGSYQETQYF.

The V gene is TRBV14, the J gene TRBJ1-5, with a weak D call TRBD1 (6 bases). This CDR3 is built from 14 residues. Germline CDR1 SGHDN, CDR2 FVKESK. Trimming shortened V by 0 bases and J by 6 bases, and 9 bases separated the two germline ends. The CDR3 DNA reads as TGTGCCAGCAGCCAAGATGGGGGGGCTCAGCCCCAGCATTTT. It yields the protein CASSQDGGAQPQHF. Variable domain in full (rest from reference TRBV14 and TRBJ1-5): EAGVTQFPSHSVIEKGQTVTLRCDPISGHDNLYWYRRVMGKEIKFLLHFVKESKQDESGMPNNRFLAERTGGTYSTLKVQPAELEDSGVYFCASSQDGGAQPQHFGDGTRLSIL.

The chain is built from TRBV4-2 and TRBJ1-6, with 10 bases aligning to TRBD1. In germline, CDR1 is LGHNA, CDR2 YNFKEQ. The CDR3 totals 19 residues. V was clipped by 0 bases and J by 9 bases; unmatched bases: 14. CDR3 bases: TGTGCCAGCAGCCAAGAAGGGGGGGACGGGACAGGGGCCACTTCACCCCTCCACTTT. The encoded protein is CASSQEGGDGTGATSPLHF.

The rearrangement uses TRBV4-1 and TRBJ2-6, with D perhaps TRBD1 (5 bases). This CDR3 contains 18 residues. V was shortened by 2 bases and J by 1 base, with 15 bases between the two germline ends. The germline V gene encodes CDR1 MGHRA and CDR2 YSYEKL. CDR3 loop: CASSQQLQGPSGANVLTF. The CDR3 nucleotides are TGCGCCAGCAGCCAACAACTCCAGGGCCCGTCTGGGGCCAACGTCCTGACTTTC.

This clone has a handful of counts. The chain joins TRBV27 to TRBJ2-1; 11 bases align to TRBD2. The CDR3 is 16 amino acids. Germline CDR1 and CDR2: MNHEY and SMNVEV (reference sequence). V trimming: 5 bases; J trimming: 7 bases; junction bases outside the gene matches: 10. CDR3 coding DNA: TGTGCCAGCAGTGCCATACTAGCGGGAGCTCGGAATGAGCAGTTCTTC. This translates into CASSAILAGARNEQFF.

This chain links TRBV29-1 with TRBJ2-1, with no clear D. CDR3 length equals 11 residues. CDR1 is SQVTM and CDR2 is ANQGSEA in the germline V gene. V lost 8 bases to trimming and J lost 7 bases, with 12 bases between them. CDR3 in amino acids: CSHHLGNEQFF. As DNA, the CDR3 is TGCAGCCACCACCTAGGGAATGAGCAGTTCTTC.

The rearrangement joins TRBV14 to TRBJ2-5, with D tentatively TRBD2 (5 bases). Germline CDR1 SGHDN, CDR2 FVKESK. CDR3 size: 13 residues. With 1 base removed from V and 2 bases from J, the gap between germline ends came to 5 bases. Here the CDR3 reads CASSQGGQETQYF. The CDR3 nucleotides are TGTGCCAGCAGCCAAGGCGGGCAAGAGACCCAGTACTTC.

V gene TRBV29-1 combines with J gene TRBJ2-5; perhaps TRBD2 as D (5 bases). Trimming pared 7 bases from V and 2 bases from J, leaving 11 bases between. The CDR3 consists of 12 residues. From germline, CDR1 is SQVTM and CDR2 ANQGSEA. The CDR3 sequence: CSAEGHQETQYF. The DNA of the CDR3 is TGCAGCGCTGAGGGCCATCAAGAGACCCAGTACTTC. The whole variable domain, remainder taken from reference TRBV29-1 and TRBJ2-5, is SAVISQKPSRDICQRGTSLTIQCQVDSQVTMMFWYRQQPGQSLTLIATANQGSEATYESGFVIDKFPISRPNLTFSTLTVSNMSPEDSSIYLCSAEGHQETQYFGPGTRLLVL.

The chain uses TRBV19 and TRBJ1-5; TRBD1 is a possible D gene (5 bases). The CDR3 covers 15 residues. Germline CDR1 is LNHDA and CDR2 is SQIVND (reference sequence). Trimming removed 5 bases at V and 3 bases at J, with 14 bases between. The CDR3 region is CASSFSRQPNQPQHF. In nucleotides, the CDR3 is TGTGCCAGTAGTTTCTCCCGACAGCCCAATCAGCCCCAGCATTTT.